These T cell receptor beta chains were read from a single sample in a study of blood T cell repertoires in COVID-19. Data came from immunoSEQ multiplex PCR; TCRdb stores just in-frame clones and leaves some out. The repertoire holds 330,000 or so clones, with roughly 87% as singletons. Sequenced sample: PBMCs or T cells enriched from blood (not recorded which). All receptors derive from a woman in her twenties or thirties who had recovered from COVID-19. CDR3s include the opening cysteine and the closing phenylalanine or tryptophan.

j_call: TRBJ1-2
v_call: TRBV19
cdr3_length: 15
cdr3_aa: CASSSRPGQGYGYTF

j_call: TRBJ2-2
v_call: TRBV7-3
cdr3_length: 15
cdr3_aa: CASSLGLAGTGELFF

j_call: TRBJ1-1
v_call: TRBV2
cdr3_length: 14
cdr3_aa: CASSPGTGDTEAFF

j_call: TRBJ2-7
v_call: TRBV9
cdr3_length: 17
cdr3_aa: CASSVGTSGYSSYEQYF

j_call: TRBJ2-1
v_call: TRBV10-1
cdr3_length: 16
cdr3_aa: CASSDFWTSGRGEQFF

j_call: TRBJ1-1
v_call: TRBV5-1
cdr3_length: 14
cdr3_aa: CASSLGGGSTEAFF

j_call: TRBJ1-2
v_call: TRBV5-4
cdr3_length: 15
cdr3_aa: CASSLGGSSNYGYTF

j_call: TRBJ2-2
v_call: TRBV3-1/TRBV3-2
cdr3_length: 19
cdr3_aa: CASSQFGTSYNPNTGELFF

j_call: TRBJ2-7
v_call: TRBV4-1
cdr3_length: 15
cdr3_aa: CASSQGLAGGYEQYF

j_call: TRBJ1-2
v_call: TRBV7-6
cdr3_length: 13
cdr3_aa: CASRPTGVVGYTF